One and the same sample provided the 5 T cell receptor beta chains below, sequenced in a study of human T cells and chemical hapten exposure. TCRdb reanalysed the RACE reads using MiXCR and keeps one entry per CDR3 protein. The sample holds 180,000 or so distinct CDR3 sequences; approximately 20% are singletons and the top ten take 6.7%. The sample's time point: patch test 1, 2 weeks after DPC sensitization. Treatment given: therapeutic diphenylcyclopropenone sensitization with weekly scalp DPC. This material consisted of whole blood, taken in connection with sensitization to the hapten diphenylcyclopropenone (DPC). The receptors stem from a woman in her forties or fifties with alopecia areata. Some clones in this sample may be carry-over from other donors' samples.

This clonotype was recorded once. The chain couples TRBV12-3 or TRBV12-4 to TRBJ2-1, with 11 bases aligning to TRBD1. Trimming at V came to 5 bases and at J to 8 bases, leaving 8 bases not matched to a gene. The CDR3 sequence is 15 residues long. The CDR3 DNA reads TGTGCCAGCAGTCTTGGGGACAGGGGGTCGGATGAGCAGTTCTTC. Translated: CASSLGDRGSDEQFF.

The chain joins TRBV12-3 or TRBV12-4 to TRBJ2-7, with D possibly matching TRBD2 (6 bases). V gave up 3 bases and J gave up 6 bases, with 15 bases separating them. The length of the CDR3 is 14 residues. The DNA for the CDR3 is TGTGCCAGCAGTTTCTACGGCGCGGGGAGCGAGCAGTACTTC. Translation gives CASSFYGAGSEQYF.

This clonotype was picked up a small number of times. The V gene is TRBV5-1, the J gene TRBJ2-7, with TRBD1 matching over 7 bases. The CDR3 extends over 16 amino acids. V lost 0 bases and J lost 0; bases outside the gene matches: 6. CDR1 and CDR2 from the germline V gene are SGHRS and YFSETQ. The CDR3 nucleotides read TGCGCCAGCAGCTTGGGGGACAGACTCAGCTCCTACGAGCAGTACTTC. It codes for CASSLGDRLSSYEQYF. The full variable domain, its missing parts supplied by reference TRBV5-1 and TRBJ2-7, is KAGVTQTPRYLIKTRGQQVTLSCSPISGHRSVSWYQQTPGQGLQFLFEYFSETQRNKGNFPGRFSGRQFSNSRSEMNVSTLELGDSALYLCASSLGDRLSSYEQYFGPGTRLTVT.

The rearrangement joins TRBV7-2 to TRBJ2-1; 10 bases match TRBD2. Germline lookup yields CDR1 SGHTA and CDR2 FQGNSA. The CDR3 runs 17 residues. Unmatched junction bases numbered 12, after V lost 2 bases and J lost 8 bases. CDR3 protein: CASSLRAGLASFYEQFF. In DNA, the CDR3 is TGTGCCAGCAGCTTACGCGCGGGACTAGCGTCTTTCTATGAGCAGTTCTTC.

This clonotype was detected many times. The chain has TRBV19 and TRBJ2-3; D not resolved. Germline lookup yields CDR1 LNHDA and CDR2 SQIVND (reference sequence). Trimming stripped 3 bases from V and 2 bases from J, with 6 bases between. The CDR3 is 13 residues long. The CDR3: CASSISTTDTQYF. CDR3 sequence (DNA): TGTGCCAGTAGTATTTCCACCACAGATACGCAGTATTTT.